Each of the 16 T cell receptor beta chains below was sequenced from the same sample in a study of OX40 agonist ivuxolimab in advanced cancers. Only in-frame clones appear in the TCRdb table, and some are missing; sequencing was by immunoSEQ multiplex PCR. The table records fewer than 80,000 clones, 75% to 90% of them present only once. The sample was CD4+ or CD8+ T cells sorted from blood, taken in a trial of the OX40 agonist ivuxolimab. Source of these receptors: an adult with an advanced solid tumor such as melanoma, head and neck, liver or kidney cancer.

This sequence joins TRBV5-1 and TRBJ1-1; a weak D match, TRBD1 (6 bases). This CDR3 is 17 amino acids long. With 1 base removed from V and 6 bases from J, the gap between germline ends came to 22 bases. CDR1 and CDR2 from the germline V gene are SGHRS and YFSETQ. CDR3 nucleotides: TGCGCCAGCAGCTTGATAGCGCCAGGGGTTAATGGCGCTGAAGCTTTCTTT. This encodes CASSLIAPGVNGAEAFF.

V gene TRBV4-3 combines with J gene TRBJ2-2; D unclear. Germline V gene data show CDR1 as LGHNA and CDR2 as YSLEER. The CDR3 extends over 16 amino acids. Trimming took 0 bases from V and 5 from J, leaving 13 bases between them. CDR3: CASSQDRAVGTGELFF. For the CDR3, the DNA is TGCGCCAGCAGCCAAGATAGGGCAGTAGGTACCGGGGAGCTGTTTTTT.

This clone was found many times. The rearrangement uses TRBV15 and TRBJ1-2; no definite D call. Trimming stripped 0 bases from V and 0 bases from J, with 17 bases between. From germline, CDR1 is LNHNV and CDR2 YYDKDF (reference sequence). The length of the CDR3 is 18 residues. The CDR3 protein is CATSRDFSSYRANYGYTF. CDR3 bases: TGTGCCACCAGCAGAGATTTTAGTTCGTACCGAGCTAACTATGGCTACACCTTC.

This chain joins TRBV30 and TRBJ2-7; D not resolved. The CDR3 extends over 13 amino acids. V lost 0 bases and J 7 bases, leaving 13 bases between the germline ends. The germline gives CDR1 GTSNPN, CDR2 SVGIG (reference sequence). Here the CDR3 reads CAWSVQRLGEQYF. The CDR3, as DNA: TGTGCCTGGAGTGTACAGAGACTTGGAGAGCAGTACTTC.

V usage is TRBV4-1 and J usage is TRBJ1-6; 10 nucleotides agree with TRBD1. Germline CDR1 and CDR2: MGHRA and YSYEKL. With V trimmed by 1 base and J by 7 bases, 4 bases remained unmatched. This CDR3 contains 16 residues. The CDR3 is CASSQVDRGRNSPLHF. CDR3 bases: TGCGCCAGCAGCCAAGTAGACAGGGGGCGGAATTCACCCCTCCACTTT.

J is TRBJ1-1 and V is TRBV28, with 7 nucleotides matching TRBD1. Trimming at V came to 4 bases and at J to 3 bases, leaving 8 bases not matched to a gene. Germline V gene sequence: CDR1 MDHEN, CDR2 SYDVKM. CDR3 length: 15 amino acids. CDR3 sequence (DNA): TGTGCCAGCAGTTCGAAACAGGGGTGGGACACTGAAGCTTTCTTT. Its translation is CASSSKQGWDTEAFF. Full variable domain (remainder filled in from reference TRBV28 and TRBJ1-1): DVKVTQSSRYLVKRTGEKVFLECVQDMDHENMFWYRQDPGLGLRLIYFSYDVKMKEKGDIPEGYSVSREKKERFSLILESASTNQTSMYLCASSSKQGWDTEAFFGQGTRLTVV.

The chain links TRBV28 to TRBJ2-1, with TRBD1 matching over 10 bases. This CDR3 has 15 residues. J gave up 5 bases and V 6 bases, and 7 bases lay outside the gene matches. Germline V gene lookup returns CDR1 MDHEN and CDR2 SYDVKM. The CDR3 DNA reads TGTGCCAGCAGCTGGGGGACAGGGGATCACAATGAGCAGTTCTTC. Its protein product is CASSWGTGDHNEQFF. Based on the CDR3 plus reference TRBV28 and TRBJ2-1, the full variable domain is DVKVTQSSRYLVKRTGEKVFLECVQDMDHENMFWYRQDPGLGLRLIYFSYDVKMKEKGDIPEGYSVSREKKERFSLILESASTNQTSMYLCASSWGTGDHNEQFFGPGTRLTVL.

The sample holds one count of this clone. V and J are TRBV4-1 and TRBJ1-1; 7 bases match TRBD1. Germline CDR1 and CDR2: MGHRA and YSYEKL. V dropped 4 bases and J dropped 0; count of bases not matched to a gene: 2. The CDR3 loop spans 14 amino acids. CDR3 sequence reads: CASSLGQMNTEAFF. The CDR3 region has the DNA TGCGCCAGCAGCCTGGGACAGATGAACACTGAAGCTTTCTTT.

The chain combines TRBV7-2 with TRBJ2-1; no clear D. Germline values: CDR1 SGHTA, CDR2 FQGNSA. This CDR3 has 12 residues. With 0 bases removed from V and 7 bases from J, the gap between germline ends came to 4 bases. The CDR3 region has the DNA TGTGCCAGCAGCTTAGCGGATAATGAGCAGTTCTTC. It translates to CASSLADNEQFF. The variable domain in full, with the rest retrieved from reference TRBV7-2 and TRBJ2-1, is GAGVSQSPSNKVTEKGKDVELRCDPISGHTALYWYRQSLGQGLEFLIYFQGNSAPDKSGLPSDRFSAERTGGSVSTLTIQRTQQEDSAVYLCASSLADNEQFFGPGTRLTVL.

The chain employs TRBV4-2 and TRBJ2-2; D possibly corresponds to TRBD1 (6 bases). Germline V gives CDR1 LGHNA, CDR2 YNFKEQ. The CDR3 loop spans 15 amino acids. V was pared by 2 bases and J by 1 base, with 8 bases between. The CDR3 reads CASSQPGQNTGELFF. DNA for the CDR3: TGTGCCAGCAGCCAACCGGGACAGAACACCGGGGAGCTGTTTTTT.

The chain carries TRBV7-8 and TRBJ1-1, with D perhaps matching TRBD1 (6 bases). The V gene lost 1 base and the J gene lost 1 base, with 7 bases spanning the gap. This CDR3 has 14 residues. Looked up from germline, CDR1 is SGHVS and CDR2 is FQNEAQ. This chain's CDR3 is CASSLGTANTEAFF. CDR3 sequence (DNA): TGTGCCAGCAGCTTAGGGACAGCGAACACTGAAGCTTTCTTT.

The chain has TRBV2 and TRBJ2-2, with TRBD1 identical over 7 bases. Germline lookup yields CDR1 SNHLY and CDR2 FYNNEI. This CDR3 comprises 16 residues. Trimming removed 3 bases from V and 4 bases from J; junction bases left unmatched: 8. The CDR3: CASSDPTGVSTGELFF. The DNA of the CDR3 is TGTGCCAGCAGTGACCCAACAGGGGTGAGCACCGGGGAGCTGTTTTTT.

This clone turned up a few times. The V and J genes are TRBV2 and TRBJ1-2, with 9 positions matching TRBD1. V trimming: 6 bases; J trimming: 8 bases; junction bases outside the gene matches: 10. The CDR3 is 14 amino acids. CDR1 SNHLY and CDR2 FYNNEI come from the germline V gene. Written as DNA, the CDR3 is TGTGCCAGCAGAGGACAGGGGCCGTTCCTGGGCTACACCTTC. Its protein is CASRGQGPFLGYTF.

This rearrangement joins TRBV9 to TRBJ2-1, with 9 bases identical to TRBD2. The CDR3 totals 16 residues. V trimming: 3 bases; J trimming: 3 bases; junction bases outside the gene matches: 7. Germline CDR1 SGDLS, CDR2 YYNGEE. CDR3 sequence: CASSETSGGNYNEQFF. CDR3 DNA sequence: TGTGCCAGCAGCGAGACTAGCGGAGGGAACTACAATGAGCAGTTCTTC.

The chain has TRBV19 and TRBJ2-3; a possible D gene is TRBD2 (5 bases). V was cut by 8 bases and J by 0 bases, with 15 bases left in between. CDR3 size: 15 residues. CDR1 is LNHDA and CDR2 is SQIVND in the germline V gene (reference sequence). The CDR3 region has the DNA TGTGCCAGTTGTCGGGGAGCGGCTAGCACAGATACGCAGTATTTT. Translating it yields CASCRGAASTDTQYF.

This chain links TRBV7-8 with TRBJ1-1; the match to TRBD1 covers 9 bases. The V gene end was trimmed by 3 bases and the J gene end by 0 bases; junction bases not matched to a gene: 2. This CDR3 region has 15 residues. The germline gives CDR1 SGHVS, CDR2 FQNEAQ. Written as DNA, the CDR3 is TGTGCCAGCAGCTTTGGACAGGGGATGAACACTGAAGCTTTCTTT. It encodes CASSFGQGMNTEAFF. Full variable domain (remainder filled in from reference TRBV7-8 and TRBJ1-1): GAGVSQSPRYKVAKRGQDVALRCDPISGHVSLFWYQQALGQGPEFLTYFQNEAQLDKSGLPSDRFFAERPEGSVSTLKIQRTQQEDSAVYLCASSFGQGMNTEAFFGQGTRLTVV.